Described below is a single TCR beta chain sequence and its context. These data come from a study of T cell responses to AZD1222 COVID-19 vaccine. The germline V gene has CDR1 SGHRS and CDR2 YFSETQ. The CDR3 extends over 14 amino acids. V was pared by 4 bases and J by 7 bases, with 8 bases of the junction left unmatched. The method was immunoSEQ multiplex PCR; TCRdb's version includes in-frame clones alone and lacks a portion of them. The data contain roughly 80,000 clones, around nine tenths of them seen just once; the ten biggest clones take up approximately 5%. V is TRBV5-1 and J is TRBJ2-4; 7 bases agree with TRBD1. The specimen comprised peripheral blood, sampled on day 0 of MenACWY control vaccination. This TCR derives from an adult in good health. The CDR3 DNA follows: TGCGCCAGCAGCCTACCCGGGACAGCCAACATTCAGTACTTC. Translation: CASSLPGTANIQYF.